This T cell receptor (beta chain) was identified during a study of T cell responses to AZD1222 COVID-19 vaccine. Overall study results and limits: Repertoire collection took place solely once the T cell response had peaked. Spike-wide vaccine-associated CD4 TCRs dominated at 160-218 and 743-854. White British people made up most donors, females outnumbered males, and clonal diversity was possibly underestimated. Increases in Spike-specific TCR breadth and depth were seen after two AZD1222 doses.

Of note for this clone: Its specificity is not known.

In germline, CDR1 is MDHEN, CDR2 SYDVKM. Unmatched junction bases numbered 9, after V lost 5 bases and J lost 6 bases. This CDR3 has 14 residues. Generated by immunoSEQ multiplex PCR, the TCRdb table keeps only in-frame clones and is missing some. Among about 70,000 clones listed, around nine tenths were seen once. The TCR comes from an adult who received the MenACWY meningococcal vaccine as a control. The specimen was peripheral blood, collected 28 days after the second dose of the MenACWY control vaccine. The chain carries TRBV28 and TRBJ1-2, with TRBD1 identical over 7 bases. The CDR3 region is CASSPTGAHDGYTF. The CDR3 DNA reads as TGTGCCAGCAGTCCCACAGGGGCGCATGATGGCTACACCTTC.